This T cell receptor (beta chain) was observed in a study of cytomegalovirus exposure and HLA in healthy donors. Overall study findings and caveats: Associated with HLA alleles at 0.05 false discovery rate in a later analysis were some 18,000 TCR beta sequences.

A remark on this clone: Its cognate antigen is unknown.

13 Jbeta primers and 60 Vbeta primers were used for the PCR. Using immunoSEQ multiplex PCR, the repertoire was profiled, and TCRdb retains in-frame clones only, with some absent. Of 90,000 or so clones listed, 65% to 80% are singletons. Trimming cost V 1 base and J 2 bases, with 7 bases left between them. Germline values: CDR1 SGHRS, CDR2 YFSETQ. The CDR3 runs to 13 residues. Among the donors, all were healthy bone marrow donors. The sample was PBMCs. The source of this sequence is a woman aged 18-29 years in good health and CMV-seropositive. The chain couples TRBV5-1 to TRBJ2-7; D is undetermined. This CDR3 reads CASSLSGPYEQYF. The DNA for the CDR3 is TGCGCCAGCAGCTTGTCAGGCCCCTACGAGCAGTACTTC.